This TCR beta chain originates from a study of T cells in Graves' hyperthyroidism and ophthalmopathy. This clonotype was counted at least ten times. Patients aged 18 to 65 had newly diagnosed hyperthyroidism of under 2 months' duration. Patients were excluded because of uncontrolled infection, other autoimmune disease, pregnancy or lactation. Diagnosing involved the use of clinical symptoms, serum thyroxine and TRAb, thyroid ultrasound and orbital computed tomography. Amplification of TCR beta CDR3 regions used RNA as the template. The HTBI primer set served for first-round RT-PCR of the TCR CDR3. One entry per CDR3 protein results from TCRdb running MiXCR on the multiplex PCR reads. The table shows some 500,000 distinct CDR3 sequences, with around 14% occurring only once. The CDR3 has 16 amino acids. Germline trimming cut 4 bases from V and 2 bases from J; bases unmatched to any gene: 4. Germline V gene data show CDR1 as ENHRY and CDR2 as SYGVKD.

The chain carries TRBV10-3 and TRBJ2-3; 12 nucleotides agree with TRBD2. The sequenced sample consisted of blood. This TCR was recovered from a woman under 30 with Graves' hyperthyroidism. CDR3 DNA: TGTGCCATCAGTGGGACTAGCGGGACTAACACAGATACGCAGTATTTT. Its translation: CAISGTSGTNTDTQYF.